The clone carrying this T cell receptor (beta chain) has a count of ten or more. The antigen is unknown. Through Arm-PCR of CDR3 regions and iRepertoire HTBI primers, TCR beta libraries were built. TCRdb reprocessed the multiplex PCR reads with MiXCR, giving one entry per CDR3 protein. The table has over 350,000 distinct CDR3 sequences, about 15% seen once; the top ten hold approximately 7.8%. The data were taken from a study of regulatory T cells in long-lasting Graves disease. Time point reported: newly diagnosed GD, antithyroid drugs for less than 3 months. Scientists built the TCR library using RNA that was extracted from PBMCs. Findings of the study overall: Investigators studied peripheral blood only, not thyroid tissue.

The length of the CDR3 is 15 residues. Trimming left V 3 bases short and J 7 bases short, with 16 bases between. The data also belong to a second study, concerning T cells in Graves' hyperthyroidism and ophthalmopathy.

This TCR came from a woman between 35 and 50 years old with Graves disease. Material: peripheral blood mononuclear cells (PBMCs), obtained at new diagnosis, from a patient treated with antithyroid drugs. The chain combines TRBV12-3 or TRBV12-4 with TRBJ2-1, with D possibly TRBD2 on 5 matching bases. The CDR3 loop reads CASSLDGIRGNEQFF. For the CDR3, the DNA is TGTGCCAGCAGTTTGGACGGGATTCGTGGGAATGAGCAGTTCTTC.